The clone carrying this TCR beta chain was observed a few times. What it binds is not known. The data derive from a study of beta chain features in type 1 diabetes. Trimming removed 0 bases at V and 5 bases at J, with 6 bases between. The CDR3 is 12 amino acids. Germline values: CDR1 SGHRS, CDR2 YFSETQ. Per donor, one heparinised blood draw averaged approximately 120 mL. Points from the study as a whole: These data did not resolve whether HLA type affects TCRB rearrangement. Comparison showed that naive, central memory and Treg TCRB repertoires appeared more similar among patients than among healthy donors.

The entirety of the isolated RNA underwent reverse transcription, so expressed TCRB transcripts were sequenced. This table comes from immunoSEQ multiplex PCR, and its TCRdb copy is limited to in-frame clones, with some not included. This sample has about 900,000 clones, with about a sixth found just once. Sequencing was carried out using naive CD4+ T cells from blood. The clonotype originates from a woman aged 18-29 years in good health. The chain links TRBV5-1 to TRBJ2-7, with no clear D. The CDR3 region has the DNA TGCGCCAGCAGCTTGGCCCAGGACGAGCAGTACTTC. Translating gives CASSLAQDEQYF. The full variable domain, with the rest looked up from reference TRBV5-1 and TRBJ2-7, is KAGVTQTPRYLIKTRGQQVTLSCSPISGHRSVSWYQQTPGQGLQFLFEYFSETQRNKGNFPGRFSGRQFSNSRSEMNVSTLELGDSALYLCASSLAQDEQYFGPGTRLTVT.